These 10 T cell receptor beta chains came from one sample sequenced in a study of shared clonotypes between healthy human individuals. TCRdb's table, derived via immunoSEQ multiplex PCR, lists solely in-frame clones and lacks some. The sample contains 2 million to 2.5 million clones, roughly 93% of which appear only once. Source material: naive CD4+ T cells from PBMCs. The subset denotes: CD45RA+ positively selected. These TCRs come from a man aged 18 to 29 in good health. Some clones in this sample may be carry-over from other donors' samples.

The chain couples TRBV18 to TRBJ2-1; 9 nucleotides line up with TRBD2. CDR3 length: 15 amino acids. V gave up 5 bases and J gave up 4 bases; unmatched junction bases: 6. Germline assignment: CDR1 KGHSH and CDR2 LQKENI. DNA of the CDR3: TGTGCCAGCTCAGGCTATAGCGGGAGATACAATGAGCAGTTCTTC. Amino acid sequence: CASSGYSGRYNEQFF.

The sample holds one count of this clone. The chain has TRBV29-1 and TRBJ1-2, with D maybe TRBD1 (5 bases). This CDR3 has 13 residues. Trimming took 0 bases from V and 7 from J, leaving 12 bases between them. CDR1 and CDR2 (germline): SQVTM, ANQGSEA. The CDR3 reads CSVEDLWGVGYTF. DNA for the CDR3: TGCAGCGTTGAAGATCTTTGGGGGGTTGGCTACACCTTC. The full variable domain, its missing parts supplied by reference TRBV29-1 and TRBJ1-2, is SAVISQKPSRDICQRGTSLTIQCQVDSQVTMMFWYRQQPGQSLTLIATANQGSEATYESGFVIDKFPISRPNLTFSTLTVSNMSPEDSSIYLCSVEDLWGVGYTFGSGTRLTVV.

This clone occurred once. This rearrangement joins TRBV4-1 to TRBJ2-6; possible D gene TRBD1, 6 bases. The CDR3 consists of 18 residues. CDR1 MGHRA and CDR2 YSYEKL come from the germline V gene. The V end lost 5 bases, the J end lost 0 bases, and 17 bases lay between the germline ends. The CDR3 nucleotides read TGCGCCAGCAGCTTCCAGGGGCAGGGATACTCTGGGGCCAACGTCCTGACTTTC. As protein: CASSFQGQGYSGANVLTF.

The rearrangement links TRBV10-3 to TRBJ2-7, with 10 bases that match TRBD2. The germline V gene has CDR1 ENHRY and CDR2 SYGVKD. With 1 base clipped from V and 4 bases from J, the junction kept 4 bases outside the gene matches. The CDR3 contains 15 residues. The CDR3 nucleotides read TGTGCCATCAGTGAGTTAGCTAGCGGGAGTTACGAGCAGTACTTC. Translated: CAISELASGSYEQYF.

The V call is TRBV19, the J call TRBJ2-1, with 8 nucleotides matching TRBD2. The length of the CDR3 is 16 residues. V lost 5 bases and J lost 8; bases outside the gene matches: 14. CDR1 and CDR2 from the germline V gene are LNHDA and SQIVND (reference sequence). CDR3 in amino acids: CASSGVLAEGVDEQFF. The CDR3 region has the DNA TGTGCCAGTAGTGGGGTACTAGCGGAGGGGGTCGATGAGCAGTTCTTC.

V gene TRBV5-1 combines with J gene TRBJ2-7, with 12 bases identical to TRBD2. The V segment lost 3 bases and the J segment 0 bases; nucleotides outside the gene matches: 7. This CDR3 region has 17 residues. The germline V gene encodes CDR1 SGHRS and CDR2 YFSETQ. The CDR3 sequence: CASSYRTSGTSSYEQYF. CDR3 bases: TGCGCCAGCAGCTATAGGACTAGCGGGACGAGCTCCTACGAGCAGTACTTC. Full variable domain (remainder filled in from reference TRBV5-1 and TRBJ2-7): KAGVTQTPRYLIKTRGQQVTLSCSPISGHRSVSWYQQTPGQGLQFLFEYFSETQRNKGNFPGRFSGRQFSNSRSEMNVSTLELGDSALYLCASSYRTSGTSSYEQYFGPGTRLTVT.

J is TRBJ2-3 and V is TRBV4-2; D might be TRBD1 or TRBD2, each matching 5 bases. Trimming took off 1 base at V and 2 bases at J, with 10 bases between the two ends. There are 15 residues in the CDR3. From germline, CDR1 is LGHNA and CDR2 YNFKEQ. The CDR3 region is CASSQVWGYTDTQYF. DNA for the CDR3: TGTGCCAGCAGCCAAGTCTGGGGGTACACAGATACGCAGTATTTT.

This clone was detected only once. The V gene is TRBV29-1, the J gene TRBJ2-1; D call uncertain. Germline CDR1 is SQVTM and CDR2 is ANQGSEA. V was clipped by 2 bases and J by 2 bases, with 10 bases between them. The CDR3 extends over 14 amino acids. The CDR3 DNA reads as TGCAGCGTTGAACGCTTACTCACCTACAATGAGCAGTTCTTC. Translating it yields CSVERLLTYNEQFF.

The DNA of the CDR3 is TGTGCCAGCTGTTACGGACAGGGGTCGGCAGAGACCCAGTACTTC. This codes for CASCYGQGSAETQYF. The J gene is TRBJ2-5, the V gene TRBV9, with 9 bases lining up with TRBD1. The CDR3 length is 15 residues. The junction had 11 bases not matched to a gene; V was cut back by 7 bases and J by 4 bases. Per the germline V gene, CDR1 is SGDLS and CDR2 is YYNGEE.

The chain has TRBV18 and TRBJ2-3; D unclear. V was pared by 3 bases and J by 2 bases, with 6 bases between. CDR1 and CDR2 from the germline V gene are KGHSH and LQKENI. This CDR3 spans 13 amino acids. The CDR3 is CASSPDITDTQYF. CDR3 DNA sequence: TGTGCCAGCTCACCCGATATCACAGATACGCAGTATTTT. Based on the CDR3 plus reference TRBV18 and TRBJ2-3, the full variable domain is NAGVMQNPRHLVRRRGQEARLRCSPMKGHSHVYWYRQLPEEGLKFMVYLQKENIIDESGMPKERFSAEFPKEGPSILRIQQVVRGDSAAYFCASSPDITDTQYFGPGTRLTVL.